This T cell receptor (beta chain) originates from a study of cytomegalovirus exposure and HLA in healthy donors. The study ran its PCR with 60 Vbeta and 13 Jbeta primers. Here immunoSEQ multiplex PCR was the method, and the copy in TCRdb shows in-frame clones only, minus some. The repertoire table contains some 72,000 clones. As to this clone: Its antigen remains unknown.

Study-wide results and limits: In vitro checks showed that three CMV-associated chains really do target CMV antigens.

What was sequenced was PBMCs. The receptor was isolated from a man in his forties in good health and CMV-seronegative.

CDR3 protein: CASSPQSRGRNTEAFF. The CDR3 nucleotides read TGTGCCAGCTCACCTCAAAGCAGGGGGAGGAACACTGAAGCTTTCTTT. The genes are TRBV18 and TRBJ1-1; TRBD1 agrees at 7 bases. The ends lost 3 bases at V and 1 base at J; junction bases unmatched: 8. Looked up from germline, CDR1 is KGHSH and CDR2 is LQKENI. The CDR3 has 16 amino acids.